The 2 T cell receptor beta chains listed next were all sequenced from one sample in a study of cytomegalovirus exposure and HLA in healthy donors. Primers for the PCR totalled 60 Vbeta and 13 Jbeta. Libraries were prepared by immunoSEQ multiplex PCR; TCRdb keeps only in-frame clonotypes and omits some of them. The profile shows more than 150,000 clones, roughly 78% of them singletons. Input material: PBMCs. The receptor set was obtained from a woman aged 25 to 39 in good health and CMV-seronegative.

The chain combines TRBV6-6 with TRBJ2-7; tentatively, D is TRBD2 (7 bases). The V end was cut by 6 bases, the J end by 9 bases, with 15 bases between. The CDR3 runs to 12 residues. The V gene's germline CDR1 is MNHNY and CDR2 SVGAGI (reference sequence). CDR3 in amino acids: CASRPEGGGQYF. CDR3 nucleotides: TGTGCCAGCAGGCCTGAAGGGGGGGGGCAGTACTTC.

The gene calls are TRBV27 and TRBJ1-1; D unresolved. Germline CDR1 reads MNHEY; CDR2 reads SMNVEV (reference sequence). V was shortened by 3 bases and J by 5 bases, with 10 bases between the two germline ends. The CDR3 totals 13 residues. The CDR3 sequence is CASSFNERTEAFF. Here the CDR3 DNA reads TGTGCCAGCAGTTTTAATGAGAGAACTGAAGCTTTCTTT.